The entry below describes one T cell receptor beta chain. This CDR3 has 17 amino acids. The germline V gene encodes CDR1 SGHVS and CDR2 FQNEAQ. J was trimmed by 0 bases and V by 3 bases; bases with no gene match: 5. This record comes from a study of blood T cell repertoires in COVID-19. Study overall: The cDNA or gDNA used as material had been derived from T cells, B-cell-depleted T cells, or PBMCs.

Libraries were prepared by immunoSEQ multiplex PCR; TCRdb keeps only in-frame clonotypes and omits some of them. The sample includes over 600,000 clones, 85% to 90% seen only once; the top ten take roughly 0.25%. The sample taken for sequencing was peripheral blood. The chain carries TRBV7-8 and TRBJ2-7; 13 bases align to TRBD2. This receptor was identified in a woman younger than 35 with acute or convalescent COVID-19. The CDR3: CASSLGLAGYSSYEQYF. The CDR3 bases are TGTGCCAGCAGCTTGGGACTAGCGGGGTATTCCTCCTACGAGCAGTACTTC.